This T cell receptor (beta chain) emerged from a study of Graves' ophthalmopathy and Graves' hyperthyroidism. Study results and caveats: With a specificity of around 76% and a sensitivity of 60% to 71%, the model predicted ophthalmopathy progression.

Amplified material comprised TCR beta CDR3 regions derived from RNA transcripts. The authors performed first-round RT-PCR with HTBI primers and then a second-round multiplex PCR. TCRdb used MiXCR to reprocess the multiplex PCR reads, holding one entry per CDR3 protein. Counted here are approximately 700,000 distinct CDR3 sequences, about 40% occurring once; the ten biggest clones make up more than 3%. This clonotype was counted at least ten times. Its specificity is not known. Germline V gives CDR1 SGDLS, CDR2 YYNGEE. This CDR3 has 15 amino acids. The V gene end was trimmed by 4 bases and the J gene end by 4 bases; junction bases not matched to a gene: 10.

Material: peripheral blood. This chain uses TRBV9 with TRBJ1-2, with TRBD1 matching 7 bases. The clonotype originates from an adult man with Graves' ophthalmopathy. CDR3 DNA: TGTGCCAGCAGCCTCCGGGACAGTAAGGTCTATGGCTACACCTTC. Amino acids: CASSLRDSKVYGYTF.